One sample yielded the 10 T cell receptor beta chains listed below, sequenced in a study of T cell clonality in common variable immunodeficiency. Some clones are missing from TCRdb's copy, which holds only in-frame ones; the method was immunoSEQ multiplex PCR. This repertoire lists under 60,000 clones without singletons; roughly 3.4% sits in the top ten. Input material: peripheral blood mononuclear cells. These receptors were obtained from a person between 18 and 70 years old in good health.

This clone was seen at least ten times. The read ends 3 residues early relative to the CDR3; the germline J gene fills the gap. The genes are TRBV20-1 and TRBJ2-1; 8 positions match TRBD2. CDR1 DFQATT and CDR2 SNEGSKA come from the germline V gene (reference sequence). V shed 3 bases, J shed 4 bases, and the junction held 8 bases outside the gene matches. This CDR3 has 15 amino acids. The CDR3 is CSARALAELYNEQFF. Incomplete CDR3 DNA: TGCAGTGCTAGGGCACTAGCGGAGCTTTACAATGAG.

In its sample, this clone was seen a few times. The read gets to within 3 residues of the CDR3 end, and the germline J gene fills in the rest. This chain uses TRBV5-1 with TRBJ2-7; 7 bases align to TRBD2. The CDR3 is 14 amino acids. The trim removed 3 bases at V and 5 bases at J, leaving 8 bases unmatched. The V gene's germline CDR1 is SGHRS and CDR2 YFSETQ. CDR3 sequence reads: CASSSTSLKDEQYF. The CDR3 bases that were read are TGCGCCAGCAGCTCGACTAGCCTGAAGGACGAG.

This clone occurred many times. The CDR3 spells CASSQRDREGYGYTF. The sequenced CDR3 bases are TGCGCCAGCAGTCAACGGGACAGGGAAGGGTATGGC. V gene TRBV23-1 combines with J gene TRBJ1-2; the match to TRBD1 covers 9 bases. The read finishes 3 residues shy of the CDR3 end, and the germline J gene is used to complete it. TRBV23-1 is an open reading frame, and its role is uncertain. The V segment lost 2 bases and the J segment 5 bases; nucleotides outside the gene matches: 6. The CDR3 spans 15 residues.

Comments on this clone: Other DNA sequences in the sample encode the same CDR3. The CDR3 spells CASSLGANEQFF. CDR3 DNA, as far as it was read: TGTGCCAGCAGCTTGGGAGCGAATGAG. This chain connects TRBV5-6 to TRBJ2-1, with D unclear. The CDR3 extends 3 residues past the end of the read, so its final part is completed from the germline J gene. Germline lookup yields CDR1 SGHDT and CDR2 YYEEEE. This CDR3 has 12 residues. Trimming left V 0 bases short and J 7 bases short, with 5 bases between. The entire variable domain, with the rest obtained from reference TRBV5-6 and TRBJ2-1, is as follows: DAGVTQSPTHLIKTRGQQVTLRCSPKSGHDTVSWYQQALGQGPQFIFQYYEEEERQRGNFPDRFSGHQFPNYSSELNVNALLLGDSALYLCASSLGANEQFFGPGTRLTVL.

This clone was picked up many times. The read falls 3 residues short of the CDR3 end, and the missing part is taken from the germline J gene. J is TRBJ1-1 and V is TRBV6-4; TRBD1 matches at 12 bases. This CDR3 is 17 amino acids long. V lost 2 bases and J lost 5; bases outside the gene matches: 9. Germline CDR1 reads MRHNA; CDR2 reads SNTAGT. The part of the CDR3 DNA that was read is TGTGCCAGCAGTGACCCCGGGACAGGGGGCGCCGGGACTGAA. Protein: CASSDPGTGGAGTE. The complete CDR3 protein is CASSDPGTGGAGTEAFF.

This clone was observed many times. The junction departs from germline at one end; a sequencing error may be responsible. The read ends 3 residues shy of where the CDR3 ends; the end is completed using the germline J gene. The J gene is TRBJ2-3, the V gene TRBV7-7; 9 bases are a match to TRBD2. Germline CDR1 SSHAT, CDR2 FNYEAQ (reference sequence). The CDR3 covers 16 residues. The DNA read from the CDR3 is TGTGCTAGCAGCTTAGGCGCTAGCGGGACGCTGGATACG. It encodes CASSLGASGTLDT. The entire CDR3 protein reads CASSLGASGTLDTQYF.

This clone was observed a few times. The junction does not match germline at one end; this may be a read error. The read stops 3 residues short of the end of the CDR3; the missing end is completed from the germline J gene. This CDR3 is also generated by other DNA sequences in the sample. The V gene is TRBV5-1, the J gene TRBJ1-3, with 9 bases aligning to TRBD1. Germline V gives CDR1 SGHRS, CDR2 YFSETQ. The CDR3 is 15 amino acids. The covered CDR3 bases are TGCGCCAGCAGGCCGGGACAGGGAGATGGAAACACG. Amino acid sequence: CASRPGQGDGNT. The whole CDR3 sequence is CASRPGQGDGNTIYF.

This clone was seen repeatedly, ten times or more. The read comes to an end 3 residues before the CDR3 does, leaving the germline J gene to fill in the end. The V and J genes are TRBV20-1 and TRBJ2-3; tentative D call: TRBD2 (7 bases). The CDR3 is made up of 15 amino acids. Germline CDR1 is DFQATT and CDR2 is SNEGSKA (reference sequence). V gave up 8 bases and J gave up 4 bases, with 22 bases separating them. The sequenced CDR3 bases are TGCAGTACCGAAACGGGGGGCCCAGGAGCAGATACG. It is translated as CSTETGGPGADT. The entire CDR3 sequence reads CSTETGGPGADTQYF.

This clone came up many times. The CDR3 end falls 3 residues outside the read, so it is completed with the germline J gene. The chain links TRBV11-2 to TRBJ2-7, with no clear D. V was cut by 0 bases and J by 0 bases, with 6 bases left in between. The CDR3 is 14 residues long. Germline values: CDR1 SGHAT, CDR2 FQNNGV. CDR3 region: CASSLDPSSYEQYF. The covered CDR3 bases are TGTGCCAGCAGCTTAGATCCCTCCTCCTACGAG.

In the case of this clone: Coverage ceases 3 residues before the CDR3 finishes, and the germline J gene fills in the end. The chain couples TRBV19 to TRBJ1-2, with 11 bases matching TRBD1. The germline V gene has CDR1 LNHDA and CDR2 SQIVND (reference sequence). After removal of 3 bases from V and 7 bases from J, the junction contained 1 base not matched to a gene. The CDR3 extends over 13 amino acids. The covered CDR3 bases are TGTGCCAGTAGTATGGGACAGGGGGTTGGC. This codes for CASSMGQGVG. The CDR3, in full, reads CASSMGQGVGYTF.